What follows are 12 T cell receptor beta chains derived from one specimen sequenced in a study of blood T cells in healthy people across ages. It was with a sample-barcoded 5' primer and a J-beta primer mix that a second PCR of about 7 to 12 cycles was run. One entry per CDR3 protein results from TCRdb running MiXCR on the 5' RACE reads. Of approximately 1,000,000 distinct CDR3 sequences listed, 35% to 55% are singletons. Sequencing was performed on blood. The receptor set was obtained from a woman aged 55-70 years in good health.

The rearrangement joins TRBV10-3 to TRBJ2-7; 9 bases are shared with TRBD2. The germline CDR1 and CDR2 sequences are ENHRY and SYGVKD. The junction had 10 bases not matched to a gene; V was cut back by 7 bases and J by 3 bases. The CDR3 is 15 residues long. The CDR3 here is CAITSTSGGLYEQYF. CDR3 in DNA: TGTGCCATCACCTCGACTAGCGGAGGTCTCTACGAGCAGTACTTC.

The V gene is TRBV6-5, the J gene TRBJ1-2; maybe TRBD1 (6 bases). Germline CDR1 and CDR2: MNHEY and SVGAGI. V was shortened by 6 bases and J by 3 bases, with 11 bases between the two germline ends. The CDR3 is 13 residues long. This chain's CDR3 is CASRDNRDYGYTF. As DNA, the CDR3 is TGTGCCAGCAGAGACAACAGGGACTATGGCTACACCTTC.

Remarks on this clonotype: A much more abundant neighbour one base away suggests this may be a read error. The chain links TRBV28 to TRBJ2-7, with TRBD1 matching 7 bases. The J segment lost 0 bases and the V segment lost 7 bases, leaving 6 bases of the junction unmatched. CDR3 length equals 14 residues. Germline V lookup: CDR1 MDHEN, CDR2 SYDVKM. CDR3 coding DNA: TGTGCCAGCACCCAGACAGGGAGCTCCTACGAGCAGTACTTC. It encodes CASTQTGSSYEQYF.

The sample holds one count of this clonotype. CDR3: CASSVAPGQGAQYF. The CDR3 DNA reads as TGTGCCAGCAGCGTGGCACCGGGACAGGGAGCGCAGTACTTC. V usage is TRBV9 and J usage is TRBJ2-5, with 9 positions matching TRBD1. Per the germline V gene, CDR1 is SGDLS and CDR2 is YYNGEE. V was pared by 2 bases and J by 11 bases, with 10 bases of the junction left unmatched. The CDR3 runs to 14 residues.

The gene calls are TRBV12-3 or TRBV12-4 and TRBJ2-1; possible D gene TRBD2, 5 bases. The assigned J gene may be wrong: the sequence end matches TRBJ2-7 better. This CDR3 is built from 15 residues. CDR3: CASSCTRGRAGEQYF. The CDR3 bases are TGTGCCAGCAGTTGTACTAGAGGGAGAGCCGGTGAGCAGTACTTC.

This clonotype was counted a few times. The rearrangement links TRBV10-3 to TRBJ2-7; 9 positions agree with TRBD2. V lost 6 bases to trimming and J lost 1 base; unmatched junction nucleotides: 7. From germline, CDR1 is ENHRY and CDR2 SYGVKD. The CDR3 sequence is 15 residues long. The CDR3 reads CAIRLAGPSSYEQYF. DNA for the CDR3: TGTGCCATCAGGCTAGCGGGACCCTCATCCTACGAGCAGTACTTC.

The CDR3 nucleotides are TGTGCCATCAGTGAGTCGGGGACTAGCGGCTACGAGCAGTACTTC. Protein sequence: CAISESGTSGYEQYF. The V call is TRBV10-3, the J call TRBJ2-4, with 11 bases lining up with TRBD2. The tail of the sequence fits TRBJ2-7 better, so the J call may be wrong. The CDR3 sequence is 15 residues long. The germline gives CDR1 ENHRY, CDR2 SYGVKD.

This chain links TRBV21-1 with TRBJ2-6; the table's D gene call, TRBD1, was not cross checked with the DNA. TRBV21-1 is described as a pseudogene. CDR3 length: 20 residues. The CDR3 loop reads CASTQGIGAGVLSGANVLTF. The CDR3 DNA reads as TGTGCCAGCACCCAAGGGATTGGTGCAGGGGTTCTTTCTGGGGCCAACGTCCTGACTTTC.

This chain uses TRBV28 with TRBJ1-4; D unresolved. Trimming left V 1 base short and J 9 bases short, with 9 bases between. This CDR3 spans 13 amino acids. Germline assignment: CDR1 MDHEN and CDR2 SYDVKM. Here the CDR3 DNA reads TGTGCCAGCAGTTTATCGGGTCCCAAAAAACTGTTTTTT. Its protein product is CASSLSGPKKLFF.

V is TRBV5-1 and J is TRBJ1-1; 8 bases line up with TRBD1. The CDR3 has 14 residues. The germline CDR1 and CDR2 sequences are SGHRS and YFSETQ. Losses at the gene ends were 2 bases for V and 6 bases for J; bases not matched to a gene: 6. CDR3 bases: TGCGCCAGCAGCTTAACAGGGGGGGAACCTGAAGCTTTCTTT. This codes for CASSLTGGEPEAFF.

V gene TRBV6-5 combines with J gene TRBJ2-7; 7 bases line up with TRBD2. The germline gives CDR1 MNHEY, CDR2 SVGAGI. The CDR3 spans 14 residues. Trimming at V came to 2 bases and at J to 6 bases, leaving 7 bases not matched to a gene. The CDR3 is CASSYGGLRGEQYF. The CDR3 bases are TGTGCCAGCAGTTACGGGGGACTAAGAGGCGAGCAGTACTTC.

This chain links TRBV11-2 with TRBJ2-7; D unclear. Germline V gene lookup returns CDR1 SGHAT and CDR2 FQNNGV. V lost 0 bases, J lost 6 bases, and 6 bases lay in between. CDR3 length: 12 amino acids. CDR3 sequence reads: CASSLDVLEQYF. Written as DNA, the CDR3 is TGTGCCAGCAGCTTAGACGTTCTCGAGCAGTACTTC.